This entry concerns a single T cell receptor beta chain. One entry per CDR3 protein, called by TCRdb with MiXCR from the RT-PCR reads. This table has some 880,000 distinct CDR3 sequences, about a sixth appearing once. This sample was taken from a study of patients and donors after allogeneic stem cell transplantation. Germline lookup yields CDR1 SNHLY and CDR2 FYNNEI. The V end lost 4 bases, the J end lost 9 bases, and 9 bases lay between the germline ends. This CDR3 contains 11 residues. The source is a human donor who was either an allogeneic HSCT recipient or a stem cell or donor lymphocyte infusion donor (not recorded which). It is not recorded whose cells these are; they may come from a transplant donor. The V call is TRBV2, the J call TRBJ2-5, with D unclear. The sample was blood, either unsorted or a sorted T cell fraction (not recorded which). CDR3 in amino acids: CASSGQKAQYF. The CDR3 DNA reads as TGTGCCAGCAGTGGTCAGAAGGCCCAGTACTTC.